The next 5 T cell receptor beta chains were all read from a single sample in a study of OX40 agonist ivuxolimab in advanced cancers. Generated by immunoSEQ multiplex PCR, the TCRdb table keeps only in-frame clones and is missing some. Among about 38,000 clones listed, 92% were seen once. The input for sequencing was CD4+ or CD8+ T cells sorted from blood, taken in a trial of the OX40 agonist ivuxolimab. These receptors were collected from an adult with an advanced solid tumor such as melanoma, head and neck, liver or kidney cancer.

This clone was seen only once. The chain uses TRBV7-9 and TRBJ2-5; D gene ambiguous. CDR1 is SEHNR, CDR2 FQNEAQ, per germline (reference sequence). The CDR3 runs to 14 residues. V lost 5 bases and J lost 2, with 12 bases in between. The CDR3 region has the DNA TGTGCCAGCAGCCAGGCTTCTATACAAGAGACCCAGTACTTC. It encodes CASSQASIQETQYF.

The chain is built from TRBV7-9 and TRBJ2-7; 9 bases are shared with TRBD2. From germline, CDR1 is SEHNR and CDR2 FQNEAQ (reference sequence). The CDR3 length is 15 residues. Trimming removed 1 base from V and 4 bases from J; junction bases left unmatched: 5. The CDR3 loop reads CASSLGREGRYEQYV. CDR3 bases: TGTGCCAGCAGCTTAGGGCGGGAGGGACGGTACGAGCAGTACGTC.

V and J are TRBV7-9 and TRBJ2-1; a weak D match, TRBD2 (5 bases). This CDR3 is 16 amino acids long. Trimming took 5 bases from V and 0 from J, leaving 14 bases between them. CDR1 SEHNR and CDR2 FQNEAQ come from the germline V gene (reference sequence). CDR3 protein: CASSIRDSNSYNEQFF. CDR3 in DNA: TGTGCCAGCAGCATCCGGGATTCCAACTCCTACAATGAGCAGTTCTTC.

The chain links TRBV4-3 to TRBJ2-1; D not resolved. V was shortened by 6 bases and J by 2 bases, with 11 bases between the two germline ends. The CDR3 loop spans 14 amino acids. Germline V CDR1 and CDR2: LGHNA, YSLEER. This CDR3 reads CASRERPTYNEQFF. In DNA, the CDR3 is TGCGCCAGCAGGGAGCGCCCCACCTACAATGAGCAGTTCTTC.

This sequence joins TRBV5-4 and TRBJ2-3, with TRBD2 identical over 12 bases. This CDR3 is 18 amino acids long. In germline, CDR1 is SGHNT, CDR2 YYREEE (reference sequence). Trimming cost V 1 base and J 1 base; bases outside gene matches: 7. CDR3 in DNA: TGTGCCAGCAGCTTGTTAGCTAGCGGGAGGGTGGGCACAGATACGCAGTATTTT. Translated, it gives CASSLLASGRVGTDTQYF.